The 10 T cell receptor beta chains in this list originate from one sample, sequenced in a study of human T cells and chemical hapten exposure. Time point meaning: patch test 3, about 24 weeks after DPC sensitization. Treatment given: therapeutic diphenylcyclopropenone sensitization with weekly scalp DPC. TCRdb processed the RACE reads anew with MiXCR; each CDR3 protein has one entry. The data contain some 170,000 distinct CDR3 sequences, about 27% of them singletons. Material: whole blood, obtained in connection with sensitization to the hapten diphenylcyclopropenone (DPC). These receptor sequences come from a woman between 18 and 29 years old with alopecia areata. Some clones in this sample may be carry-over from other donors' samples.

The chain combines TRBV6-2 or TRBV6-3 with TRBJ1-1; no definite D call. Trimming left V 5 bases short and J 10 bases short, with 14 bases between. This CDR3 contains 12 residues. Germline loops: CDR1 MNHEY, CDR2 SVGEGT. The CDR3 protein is CASSNPGIGAFF. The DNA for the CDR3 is TGTGCCAGCAGTAACCCAGGTATCGGAGCTTTCTTT.

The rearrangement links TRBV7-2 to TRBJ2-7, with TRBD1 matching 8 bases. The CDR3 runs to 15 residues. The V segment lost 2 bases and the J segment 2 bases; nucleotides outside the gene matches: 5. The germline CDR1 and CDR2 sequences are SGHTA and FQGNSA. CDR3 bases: TGTGCCAGCAGCTTACTCGGGACAGGTACCTACGAGCAGTACTTC. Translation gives CASSLLGTGTYEQYF.

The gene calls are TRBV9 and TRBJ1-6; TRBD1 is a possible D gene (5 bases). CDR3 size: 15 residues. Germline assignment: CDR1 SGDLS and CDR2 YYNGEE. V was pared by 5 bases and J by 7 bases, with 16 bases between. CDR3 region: CASSTLGPTNSPLHF. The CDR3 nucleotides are TGTGCCAGCAGTACTTTGGGACCGACAAATTCACCCCTCCACTTT.

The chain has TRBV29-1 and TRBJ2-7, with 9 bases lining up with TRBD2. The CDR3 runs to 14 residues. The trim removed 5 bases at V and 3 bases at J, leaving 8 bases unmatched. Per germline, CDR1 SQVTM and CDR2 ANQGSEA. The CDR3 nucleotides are TGCAGCGTTTCGGCGGGAGGGTCGATCTACGAGCAGTACTTC. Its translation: CSVSAGGSIYEQYF.

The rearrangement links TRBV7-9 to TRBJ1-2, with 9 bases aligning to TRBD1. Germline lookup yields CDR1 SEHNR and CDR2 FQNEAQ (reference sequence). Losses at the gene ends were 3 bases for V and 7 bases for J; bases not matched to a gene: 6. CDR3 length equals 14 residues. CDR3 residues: CASSFGDRAFGYTF. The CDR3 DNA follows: TGTGCCAGCAGCTTTGGGGACAGGGCCTTTGGCTACACCTTC.

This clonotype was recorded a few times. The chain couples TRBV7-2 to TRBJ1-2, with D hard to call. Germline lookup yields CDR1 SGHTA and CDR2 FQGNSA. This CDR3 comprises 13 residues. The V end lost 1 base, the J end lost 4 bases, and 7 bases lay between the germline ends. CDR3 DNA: TGTGCCAGCAGCTTAGAGGTGGGCTATGGCTACACCTTC. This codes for CASSLEVGYGYTF.

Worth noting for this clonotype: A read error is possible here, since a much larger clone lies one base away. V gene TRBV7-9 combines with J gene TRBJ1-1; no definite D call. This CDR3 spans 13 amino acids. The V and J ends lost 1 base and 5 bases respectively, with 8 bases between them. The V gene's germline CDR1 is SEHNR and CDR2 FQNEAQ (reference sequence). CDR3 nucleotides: TGTGCCAGCAGCTTAGAGGGTCGGACTGAAGCTTTCTTT. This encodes CASSLEGRTEAFF.

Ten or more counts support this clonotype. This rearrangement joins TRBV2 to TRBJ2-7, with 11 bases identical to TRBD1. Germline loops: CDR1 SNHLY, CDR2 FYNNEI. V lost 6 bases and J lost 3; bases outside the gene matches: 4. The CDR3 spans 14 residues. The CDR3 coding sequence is TGTGCCAGCAGCTACGGGACAGGGGGCTACGAGCAGTACTTC. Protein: CASSYGTGGYEQYF.

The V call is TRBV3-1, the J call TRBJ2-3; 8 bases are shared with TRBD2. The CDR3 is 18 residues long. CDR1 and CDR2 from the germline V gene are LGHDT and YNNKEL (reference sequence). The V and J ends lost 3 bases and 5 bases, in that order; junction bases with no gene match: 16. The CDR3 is CASSQYPSGGASRDTQYF. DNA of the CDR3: TGTGCCAGCAGCCAGTACCCGTCCGGGGGGGCCTCAAGAGATACGCAGTATTTT.

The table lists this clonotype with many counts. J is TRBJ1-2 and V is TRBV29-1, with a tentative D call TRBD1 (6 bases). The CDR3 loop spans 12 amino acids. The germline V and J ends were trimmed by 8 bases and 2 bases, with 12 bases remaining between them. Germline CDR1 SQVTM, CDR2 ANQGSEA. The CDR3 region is CSYREENYGYTF. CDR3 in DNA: TGCAGCTACAGGGAGGAGAACTATGGCTACACCTTC. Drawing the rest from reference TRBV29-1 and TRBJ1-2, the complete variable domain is SAVISQKPSRDICQRGTSLTIQCQVDSQVTMMFWYRQQPGQSLTLIATANQGSEATYESGFVIDKFPISRPNLTFSTLTVSNMSPEDSSIYLCSYREENYGYTFGSGTRLTVV.